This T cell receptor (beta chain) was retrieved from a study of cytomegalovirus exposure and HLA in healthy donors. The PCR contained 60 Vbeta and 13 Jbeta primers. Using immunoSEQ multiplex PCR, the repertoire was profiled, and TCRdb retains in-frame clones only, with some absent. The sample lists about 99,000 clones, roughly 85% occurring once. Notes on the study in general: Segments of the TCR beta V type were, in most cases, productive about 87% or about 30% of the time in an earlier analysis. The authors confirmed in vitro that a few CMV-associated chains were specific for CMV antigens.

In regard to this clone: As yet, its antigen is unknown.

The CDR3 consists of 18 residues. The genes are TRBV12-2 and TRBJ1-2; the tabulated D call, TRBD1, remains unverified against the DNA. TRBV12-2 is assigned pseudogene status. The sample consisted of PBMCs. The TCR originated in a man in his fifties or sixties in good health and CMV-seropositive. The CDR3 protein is CASRLRAGTGRRLYGYTF. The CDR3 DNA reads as TGTGCAAGTCGCTTAAGGGCGGGGACAGGCCGACGACTCTATGGCTACACCTTC.